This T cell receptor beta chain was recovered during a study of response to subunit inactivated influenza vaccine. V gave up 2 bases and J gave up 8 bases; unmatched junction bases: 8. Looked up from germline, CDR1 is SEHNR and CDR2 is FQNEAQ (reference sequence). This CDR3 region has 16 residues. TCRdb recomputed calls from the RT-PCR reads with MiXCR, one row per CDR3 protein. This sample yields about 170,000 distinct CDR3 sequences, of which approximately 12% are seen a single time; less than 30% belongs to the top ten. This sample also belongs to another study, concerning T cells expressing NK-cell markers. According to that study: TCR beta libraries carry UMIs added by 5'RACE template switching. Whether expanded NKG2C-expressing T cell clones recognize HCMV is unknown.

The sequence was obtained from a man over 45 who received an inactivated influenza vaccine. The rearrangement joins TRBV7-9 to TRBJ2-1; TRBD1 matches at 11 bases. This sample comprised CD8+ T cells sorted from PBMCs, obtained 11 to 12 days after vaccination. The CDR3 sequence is CASSLFQDRGHYEQFF. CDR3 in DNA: TGTGCCAGCAGCTTATTCCAGGACAGGGGGCACTATGAGCAGTTCTTC.